Below are 29 T cell receptor beta chains sequenced from a single sample in a study of blood T cell repertoires in COVID-19. Produced via immunoSEQ multiplex PCR; TCRdb's table is partial and in-frame only. The sample carries 150,000 to 200,000 clones, more than 70% recorded once. The material sequenced was peripheral blood. The receptors shown here come from a woman under 40 with acute or convalescent COVID-19.

The V and J genes are TRBV9 and TRBJ2-1; no reliable D call. Per germline, CDR1 SGDLS and CDR2 YYNGEE. Trimming removed 4 bases from V and 6 bases from J, with 17 bases in between. The CDR3 runs to 15 residues. CDR3 sequence: CASSPQVLNPNEQFF. CDR3 sequence (DNA): TGTGCCAGCAGCCCTCAAGTTCTAAACCCCAATGAGCAGTTCTTC.

The rearrangement joins TRBV7-9 to TRBJ2-1; D unclear. The germline V and J ends were trimmed by 4 bases and 0 bases, with 7 bases remaining between them. This CDR3 comprises 14 residues. CDR1 SEHNR and CDR2 FQNEAQ come from the germline V gene (reference sequence). The CDR3 region has the DNA TGTGCCAGCAGCTCAAGGAGCTCCTACAATGAGCAGTTCTTC. Translated, it gives CASSSRSSYNEQFF.

The V and J genes are TRBV28 and TRBJ2-6, with D unresolved. Germline values: CDR1 MDHEN, CDR2 SYDVKM. V lost 9 bases, J lost 3 bases, and 21 bases lay in between. The CDR3 is 17 residues long. CDR3 residues: CASSPPLVSGGANVLTF. The CDR3 DNA follows: TGTGCCAGTTCCCCGCCCTTGGTTTCGGGTGGGGCCAACGTCCTGACTTTC.

This clone rates as medium-sized. An end of the junction does not agree with germline; a read error may underlie this. J is TRBJ2-7 and V is TRBV6-2 or TRBV6-3, with 11 positions matching TRBD2. Germline V gene lookup returns CDR1 MNHEY and CDR2 SVGEGT. This CDR3 is 13 amino acids long. The CDR3 region has the DNA TGTGCCAGCAGTTACGGGACTAGCGGAGGCGTAAGCTTC. Translation: CASSYGTSGGVSF.

The CDR3 DNA is TGCGCCAGCAGCTTTCGCTTTGGGACTAGCGGAGCCACAGATACGCAGTATTTT. Translated: CASSFRFGTSGATDTQYF. J is TRBJ2-3 and V is TRBV5-1, with TRBD2 identical over 11 bases. The CDR3 has 18 residues. Germline V gene lookup returns CDR1 SGHRS and CDR2 YFSETQ. V lost 2 bases, J lost 2 bases, and 10 bases stayed unmatched.

On this clone: Here the CDR3 omits its conserved ending phenylalanine or tryptophan, so a read error is the likely source. The limits of the CDR3 on the DNA are not certain, so only TCRdb's listed CDR3 is given. V usage is TRBV12-3 or TRBV12-4 and J usage is TRBJ2-7; TRBD2 was called by the table and not checked on the DNA. The CDR3 is 12 residues long, ends included. The CDR3 region is CASSLGISGKVI.

This clone occurred once. The chain is built from TRBV11-2 and TRBJ1-1, with D perhaps TRBD1 (6 bases). Deletions cut 3 bases from V and 0 bases from J, with 11 bases between. This CDR3 spans 15 amino acids. The germline V gene encodes CDR1 SGHAT and CDR2 FQNNGV. The CDR3 sequence: CASSFWQGLNTEAFF. CDR3 DNA sequence: TGTGCCAGCAGCTTTTGGCAGGGGCTGAACACTGAAGCTTTCTTT.

The V call is TRBV5-5, the J call TRBJ2-6, with D hard to call. The CDR3 contains 16 residues. CDR1 is SGHKS and CDR2 is YYEKEE in the germline V gene (reference sequence). With 3 bases removed from V and 2 bases from J, the gap between germline ends came to 12 bases. Here the CDR3 reads CASSSPGLAGANVLTF. The CDR3, as DNA: TGTGCCAGCAGCTCGCCCGGTTTGGCTGGGGCCAACGTCCTGACTTTC.

The chain carries TRBV6-6 and TRBJ2-3; unclear D gene. The CDR3 totals 19 residues. Germline V gene data show CDR1 as MNHNY and CDR2 as SVGAGI (reference sequence). Between the trimmed V and J ends, which lost 6 bases and 0 bases, there was a span of 25 bases. CDR3 sequence: CASSRAPGGAQYSTDTQYF. For the CDR3, the DNA is TGTGCCAGCAGCCGAGCCCCGGGTGGCGCCCAATATAGCACAGATACGCAGTATTTT.

The genes are TRBV28 and TRBJ2-5; D is possibly TRBD1 (6 bases). The germline V and J ends were trimmed by 6 bases and 5 bases, with 10 bases remaining between them. Per germline, CDR1 MDHEN and CDR2 SYDVKM. The CDR3 totals 12 residues. In nucleotides, the CDR3 is TGTGCCAGCAGGGACAGTTCGGAGACCCAGTACTTC. This encodes CASRDSSETQYF.

The rearrangement uses TRBV28 and TRBJ1-6; tentatively, D is TRBD1 (6 bases). This CDR3 spans 15 amino acids. In germline, CDR1 is MDHEN, CDR2 SYDVKM. V was clipped by 3 bases and J by 10 bases, with 16 bases between them. DNA of the CDR3: TGTGCCAGCAGTTTTCGGGGGGCCGGGGGCTCACCCCTCCACTTT. Translation gives CASSFRGAGGSPLHF. The full variable domain, its missing parts supplied by reference TRBV28 and TRBJ1-6, is DVKVTQSSRYLVKRTGEKVFLECVQDMDHENMFWYRQDPGLGLRLIYFSYDVKMKEKGDIPEGYSVSREKKERFSLILESASTNQTSMYLCASSFRGAGGSPLHFGNGTRLTVT.

This chain connects TRBV14 to TRBJ1-4; unclear D gene. V shed 3 bases and J shed 3 bases, with 8 bases lying between them. This CDR3 has 14 residues. Germline values: CDR1 SGHDN, CDR2 FVKESK. The CDR3 DNA follows: TGTGCCAGCAGCCATTTGCGCCCTAATGAAAAACTGTTTTTT. It yields the protein CASSHLRPNEKLFF.

The chain carries TRBV6-5 and TRBJ2-7; 8 nucleotides line up with TRBD2. The length of the CDR3 is 13 residues. With 6 bases clipped from V and 6 bases from J, the junction kept 7 bases outside the gene matches. Germline V gene data show CDR1 as MNHEY and CDR2 as SVGAGI. The CDR3 DNA reads TGTGCCAGCAGACTAGCGGTTATGGGCGAGCAGTACTTC. Its protein product is CASRLAVMGEQYF.

J is TRBJ2-5 and V is TRBV10-3, with D possibly TRBD2 on 5 matching bases. This CDR3 has 14 amino acids. Trimming removed 6 bases at V and 4 bases at J, with 15 bases between. The germline V gene encodes CDR1 ENHRY and CDR2 SYGVKD. The DNA of the CDR3 is TGTGCCATCAGACCTACGGGGTCGGGAGAGACCCAGTACTTC. This codes for CAIRPTGSGETQYF.

The chain combines TRBV5-1 with TRBJ1-5, with a weak D call TRBD1 (5 bases). The length of the CDR3 is 14 residues. Germline CDR1 SGHRS, CDR2 YFSETQ. V was cut by 0 bases and J by 7 bases, with 11 bases left in between. CDR3 amino acids: CASSLEGHGQPQHF. The CDR3 nucleotides read TGCGCCAGCAGCTTGGAGGGGCACGGGCAGCCCCAGCATTTT.

Turning to this clone: The junction shows a germline mismatch at one end, possibly a read error. The chain has TRBV19 and TRBJ1-2; a weak D match, TRBD1 (5 bases). The CDR3 totals 12 residues. Germline V CDR1 and CDR2: LNHDA, SQIVND (reference sequence). The DNA of the CDR3 is TGTGCCAGTAGTATCGTCCAGGGTTGGACCCACTTC. Protein sequence: CASSIVQGWTHF.

The chain is built from TRBV30 and TRBJ2-2, with D possibly TRBD2 on 6 matching bases. Germline CDR1 GTSNPN, CDR2 SVGIG (reference sequence). V lost 0 bases and J 5 bases, leaving 19 bases between the germline ends. CDR3 length equals 17 residues. As DNA, the CDR3 is TGTGCCTGGAGTGTACACGGCGGGACGGATAGAACCGGGGAGCTGTTTTTT. It translates to CAWSVHGGTDRTGELFF.

CDR3 protein: CASSSSSGGYEQYF. The CDR3 DNA follows: TGCGCCAGCAGCTCTTCTAGCGGGGGCTACGAGCAGTACTTC. The V gene is TRBV5-1, the J gene TRBJ2-7; TRBD2 aligns across 10 bases. Germline V gene sequence: CDR1 SGHRS, CDR2 YFSETQ. This CDR3 spans 14 amino acids. The ends lost 3 bases at V and 3 bases at J; junction bases unmatched: 3.

V and J are TRBV7-2 and TRBJ1-5; 8 nucleotides match TRBD1. V shed 5 bases and J 3 bases; nucleotides not matched to a gene: 6. There are 15 residues in the CDR3. Germline values: CDR1 SGHTA, CDR2 FQGNSA. This CDR3 reads CASSRQGTANQPQHF. DNA of the CDR3: TGTGCCAGCAGCAGACAGGGGACCGCCAATCAGCCCCAGCATTTT.

V gene TRBV7-2 combines with J gene TRBJ1-1; no clear D. The CDR3 length is 14 residues. From germline, CDR1 is SGHTA and CDR2 FQGNSA. Trimming cost V 5 bases and J 1 base, with 11 bases left between them. CDR3 bases: TGTGCCAGCAGCCCTGTTATGTGGAACACTGAAGCTTTCTTT. Translated, it gives CASSPVMWNTEAFF.

The V call is TRBV5-6, the J call TRBJ2-3; D not certain. The germline gives CDR1 SGHDT, CDR2 YYEEEE. The V and J ends lost 7 bases and 7 bases respectively, with 19 bases between them. The CDR3 loop spans 14 amino acids. The CDR3 DNA follows: TGTGCCAGCTACCCGTCACGGGTTCAATATACGCAGTATTTT. Its protein product is CASYPSRVQYTQYF.

The chain is built from TRBV5-1 and TRBJ1-5; D gene unclear. CDR3 length equals 15 residues. Germline values: CDR1 SGHRS, CDR2 YFSETQ. V lost 0 bases, J lost 6 bases, and 13 bases lay in between. CDR3 in DNA: TGCGCCAGCAGCTTGGGGTCGCTTGCGAGTCAGCCCCAGCATTTT. It encodes CASSLGSLASQPQHF. Together with reference TRBV5-1 and TRBJ1-5, the CDR3 gives the full variable domain: KAGVTQTPRYLIKTRGQQVTLSCSPISGHRSVSWYQQTPGQGLQFLFEYFSETQRNKGNFPGRFSGRQFSNSRSEMNVSTLELGDSALYLCASSLGSLASQPQHFGDGTRLSIL.

V usage is TRBV20-1 and J usage is TRBJ2-3, with D possibly TRBD1 on 5 matching bases. V was cut by 3 bases and J by 2 bases, with 12 bases left in between. CDR1 is DFQATT, CDR2 SNEGSKA, per germline (reference sequence). The CDR3 is 14 residues long. The CDR3 sequence is CSASYNRPTDTQYF. The DNA for the CDR3 is TGCAGTGCTAGTTATAACAGGCCCACAGATACGCAGTATTTT.

V and J are TRBV19 and TRBJ2-1, with 7 bases fitting TRBD2. V lost 1 base to trimming and J lost 4 bases; unmatched junction nucleotides: 4. The CDR3 has 15 amino acids. Germline-derived CDR1 and CDR2 are LNHDA and SQIVND (reference sequence). Here the CDR3 reads CASSIASGAYNEQFF. CDR3 nucleotides: TGTGCCAGTAGTATAGCCAGCGGGGCATACAATGAGCAGTTCTTC. The full variable domain, with the rest looked up from reference TRBV19 and TRBJ2-1, is DGGITQSPKYLFRKEGQNVTLSCEQNLNHDAMYWYRQDPGQGLRLIYYSQIVNDFQKGDIAEGYSVSREKKESFPLTVTSAQKNPTAFYLCASSIASGAYNEQFFGPGTRLTVL.

CDR3 DNA: TGTGCCAGCAGCCAAGCCGAGGGTTCGCGGGAGCAGTACTTC. As protein: CASSQAEGSREQYF. This sequence joins TRBV3-1 (or the pseudogene TRBV3-2) and TRBJ2-7, with D tentatively TRBD2 (5 bases). This CDR3 is 14 amino acids long. Between the trimmed V and J ends, which lost 1 base and 7 bases, there was a span of 14 bases. Germline V lookup: CDR1 LGHDT, CDR2 YNNKEL (reference sequence).

This CDR3 reads CASSGRGQFF. The CDR3 DNA is TGTGCCAGTAGTGGGAGGGGGCAGTTCTTC. The V call is TRBV19, the J call TRBJ2-1; TRBD2 matches 7 bases. Germline V CDR1 and CDR2: LNHDA, SQIVND (reference sequence). This CDR3 contains 10 residues. Unmatched junction bases numbered 1, after V lost 5 bases and J lost 12 bases.

The chain has TRBV6-2 or TRBV6-3 and TRBJ2-7; 9 nucleotides align to TRBD1. Germline V gene lookup returns CDR1 MNHEY and CDR2 SVGEGT. After removal of 4 bases from V and 0 bases from J, the junction contained 1 base not matched to a gene. This CDR3 comprises 14 residues. CDR3 nucleotide sequence: TGTGCCAGCAGTTTACAGGGGGCCTCCTACGAGCAGTACTTC. Translating gives CASSLQGASYEQYF.

The chain links TRBV6-5 to TRBJ2-1, with 13 bases matching TRBD2. Germline V CDR1 and CDR2: MNHEY, SVGAGI. This CDR3 has 14 amino acids. V lost 7 bases, J lost 8 bases, and 5 bases stayed unmatched. DNA of the CDR3: TGTGCCAGCAAGACTAGCGGGAGGAAGTATGAGCAGTTCTTC. The encoded protein is CASKTSGRKYEQFF.

The V and J genes are TRBV6-5 and TRBJ1-2; possibly TRBD1 for D (6 bases). The CDR3 contains 15 residues. Germline V CDR1 and CDR2: MNHEY, SVGAGI. The germline V and J ends were trimmed by 8 bases and 2 bases, with 18 bases remaining between them. CDR3 nucleotide sequence: TGTGCCAGCCGGATAGGACAGCTAGGCAACTATGGCTACACCTTC. As protein: CASRIGQLGNYGYTF.